This section outlines one T cell receptor (beta chain) sequence together with its context. Its antigen is currently unknown. The source of the sample is a study of blood T cells in healthy people across ages. Overall study results and limits: Long-lived donors exceeded aged donors in naive CD4+ cells and diversity.

This CDR3 is built from 17 residues. Germline V CDR1 and CDR2: ENHRY, SYGVKD. Trimming removed 3 bases at V and 8 bases at J, with 25 bases between. Primed by a sample-barcoded 5' primer and a J-beta primer mix, a second PCR proceeded for about 6 to 11 cycles. Samples each returned at least 3 million CDR3-containing paired-end reads. From the 5' RACE reads, TCRdb called clonotypes with MiXCR, one entry per CDR3 protein. Of some 1.7 million distinct CDR3 sequences in the sample, 28% were seen once. This sequence was found in a woman between 25 and 40 years old in good health. The specimen was blood. The V call is TRBV10-3, the J call TRBJ1-2, with D tentatively TRBD1 (5 bases). The CDR3 reads CAISDPRKETARGGYTF. The CDR3 DNA reads TGTGCCATCAGTGACCCCCGGAAAGAGACAGCCCGGGGAGGCTACACCTTC.